The 20 T cell receptor beta chains presented below share a single source sample, sequenced in a study of T cells in Graves' hyperthyroidism and ophthalmopathy. RNA transcripts provided the source from which TCR beta CDR3 regions were amplified. An initial round of RT-PCR targeting the TCR CDR3 relied on the HTBI primer set. Using its own MiXCR run on the multiplex PCR reads, TCRdb lists one record per CDR3 protein. The sample has about 480,000 distinct CDR3 sequences; about 15% are singletons. The sequenced sample consisted of blood. These receptors all stem from a woman younger than 35 with Graves' hyperthyroidism.

This clonotype was counted at least ten times. J is TRBJ1-1 and V is TRBV6-2 or TRBV6-3; TRBD1 matches 8 bases. This CDR3 has 14 residues. Trimming at V came to 0 bases and at J to 7 bases, leaving 4 bases not matched to a gene. Germline V gene lookup returns CDR1 MNHEY and CDR2 SVGEGT. The CDR3 bases are TGTGCCAGCAGTTACTCGGACAGGGTTATTGAAGCTTTCTTT. Protein sequence: CASSYSDRVIEAFF.

This clonotype was picked up many times. Germline and junction disagree at one end, which may indicate a read error. This chain joins TRBV3-1 and TRBJ1-5, with 10 bases aligning to TRBD1. CDR1 LGHDT and CDR2 YNNKEL come from the germline V gene (reference sequence). This CDR3 is 15 amino acids long. CDR3 in amino acids: CASNQGTGEGQPQHF. The CDR3 DNA follows: TGTGCCAGCAACCAAGGGACAGGGGAAGGACAGCCCCAGCATTTT.

This clonotype has only a few counts. This rearrangement joins TRBV3-1 to TRBJ2-1, with 7 nucleotides matching TRBD2. Trimming cost V 7 bases and J 1 base; bases outside gene matches: 10. The CDR3 is made up of 16 amino acids. Germline-derived CDR1 and CDR2 are LGHDT and YNNKEL (reference sequence). The CDR3 loop reads CASTHLKAGSYNEQFF. In DNA, the CDR3 is TGTGCCAGCACCCATCTTAAAGCGGGATCCTACAATGAGCAGTTCTTC.

This clonotype was observed many times. This CDR3 is CASSLSSQETQYF. CDR3 coding DNA: TGTGCCAGCAGCTTATCTAGTCAAGAGACCCAGTACTTC. The chain employs TRBV11-2 and TRBJ2-5; D gene unclear. V was trimmed by 2 bases and J by 2 bases, leaving 6 bases between them. CDR3 length equals 13 residues. Germline loops: CDR1 SGHAT, CDR2 FQNNGV.

This clonotype was seen only a few times. A read error is possible here, since a much larger clone lies one base away. The J gene is TRBJ2-7, the V gene TRBV4-1; the D gene is possibly TRBD1 (8 bases). This CDR3 is 13 amino acids long. The V gene's germline CDR1 is MGHRA and CDR2 YSYEKL. V lost 4 bases and J 5 bases, leaving 12 bases between the germline ends. The CDR3: CASSRTGRDEQYF. The CDR3 nucleotides are TGCGCCAGCAGCCGGACAGGGAGGGACGAGCAGTACTTC.

This clonotype was counted at least ten times. This CDR3 reads CASSPQRGATEAFF. The CDR3 DNA reads TGTGCCAGCAGCCCGCAGAGAGGTGCCACTGAAGCTTTCTTT. The chain joins TRBV12-3 or TRBV12-4 to TRBJ1-1; D ambiguous. This CDR3 spans 14 amino acids. V was trimmed by 6 bases and J by 4 bases, leaving 15 bases between them.

This clonotype showed up just a few times. The CDR3 coding sequence is TGTGCCAGCAGCTCTCCCCAGTCCGGTACGAATGAGCAGTTCTTC. Its protein is CASSSPQSGTNEQFF. The chain carries TRBV7-3 and TRBJ2-1; D not certain. This CDR3 region has 15 residues. Trimming pared 4 bases from V and 7 bases from J, leaving 17 bases between. Germline V CDR1 and CDR2: SGHTA, FQGTGA.

This clonotype appeared many times. The chain couples TRBV6-1 to TRBJ1-4; D ambiguous. V lost 7 bases and J 8 bases, leaving 14 bases between the germline ends. CDR1 and CDR2 from the germline V gene are MNHNS and SASEGT. The CDR3 length is 13 residues. CDR3 in amino acids: CASTSRSPEKLFF. The CDR3 DNA is TGTGCCAGCACGTCGCGCTCTCCAGAAAAACTGTTTTTT.

This clonotype has ten or more counts. The CDR3, as DNA: TGCAGTGCTTATAGCGGGAGTAGCGCAGATACGCAGTATTTT. Residues: CSAYSGSSADTQYF. The V gene is TRBV20-1, the J gene TRBJ2-3; 9 bases align to TRBD2. The CDR3 covers 14 residues. CDR1 is DFQATT and CDR2 is SNEGSKA in the germline V gene (reference sequence). Losses at the gene ends were 5 bases for V and 4 bases for J; bases not matched to a gene: 7.

The chain employs TRBV7-9 and TRBJ2-1; 7 nucleotides align to TRBD2. Trimming at V came to 4 bases and at J to 9 bases, leaving 9 bases not matched to a gene. Germline V gene data show CDR1 as SEHNR and CDR2 as FQNEAQ (reference sequence). The CDR3 consists of 14 residues. The CDR3 region is CASSWVAREGEQFF. CDR3 sequence (DNA): TGTGCCAGCAGCTGGGTGGCTAGGGAGGGTGAGCAGTTCTTC.

This clonotype was seen many times. The rearrangement links TRBV20-1 to TRBJ2-7; D not resolved. V lost 3 bases and J lost 0, with 9 bases in between. This CDR3 comprises 13 residues. The V gene's germline CDR1 is DFQATT and CDR2 SNEGSKA (reference sequence). Written as DNA, the CDR3 is TGCAGTGCTAGGAACCGTCACTCCTACGAGCAGTACGTC. Its translation is CSARNRHSYEQYV.

This clonotype was counted at least ten times. This chain joins TRBV12-3 or TRBV12-4 and TRBJ1-2; 8 nucleotides agree with TRBD1. The CDR3 spans 17 residues. Trimming removed 4 bases from V and 8 bases from J; junction bases left unmatched: 18. CDR3 amino acids: CASSSSRGLSGSGGYTF. The CDR3 bases are TGTGCCAGCAGTTCTAGCAGGGGGCTCTCCGGCTCCGGCGGCTACACCTTC.

This clonotype was found many times. CDR3 loop: CASSLHRSYNEQFF. The CDR3 DNA reads TGTGCCAGCAGTTTACACCGCTCCTACAATGAGCAGTTCTTC. The chain joins TRBV12-3 or TRBV12-4 to TRBJ2-1, with D unclear. This CDR3 is built from 14 residues. The ends were cut back, 2 bases at V and 0 bases at J, with 5 bases in the middle.

In this sample, this clonotype turned up many times. J is TRBJ1-5 and V is TRBV7-9; D is uncertain. The CDR3 extends over 15 amino acids. The V end was cut by 5 bases, the J end by 1 base, with 12 bases between. Germline CDR1 SEHNR, CDR2 FQNEAQ (reference sequence). CDR3 bases: TGTGCCAGCAGCCCGCGTGGCGGGAGCAATCAGCCCCAGCATTTT. Its translation is CASSPRGGSNQPQHF.

The chain recombines TRBV10-2 with TRBJ1-2; TRBD1 matches 7 bases. Germline loops: CDR1 WSHSY, CDR2 SAAADI. CDR3 length: 16 residues. J gave up 3 bases and V 2 bases, and 9 bases lay outside the gene matches. The CDR3 DNA follows: TGCGCCAGCAGTGAGGAGGGGGCTACCTCTTACTATGGCTACACCTTC. This codes for CASSEEGATSYYGYTF.

This clonotype showed up just a few times. The chain is built from TRBV25-1 and TRBJ1-5; no definite D call. Germline CDR1 reads MGHDK; CDR2 reads SYGVNS. CDR3 length equals 14 residues. V was trimmed by 5 bases and J by 0 bases, leaving 8 bases between them. The CDR3 protein is CASSPHYSNQPQHF. CDR3 DNA: TGTGCCAGCAGTCCACACTATAGCAATCAGCCCCAGCATTTT.

Many counts were recorded for this clonotype. The chain has TRBV14 and TRBJ2-1; TRBD1 matches at 10 bases. There are 14 residues in the CDR3. Germline V lookup: CDR1 SGHDN, CDR2 FVKESK. After removal of 4 bases from V and 3 bases from J, the junction contained 0 bases not matched to a gene. The CDR3, as DNA: TGTGCCAGCAGCCGGACAGGGGGCTACAATGAGCAGTTCTTC. It translates to CASSRTGGYNEQFF. The whole variable domain, filled in from reference TRBV14 and TRBJ2-1, reads EAGVTQFPSHSVIEKGQTVTLRCDPISGHDNLYWYRRVMGKEIKFLLHFVKESKQDESGMPNNRFLAERTGGTYSTLKVQPAELEDSGVYFCASSRTGGYNEQFFGPGTRLTVL.

This clonotype was found many times. The rearrangement uses TRBV19 and TRBJ1-1; D uncertain. The CDR3 consists of 12 residues. Germline loops: CDR1 LNHDA, CDR2 SQIVND (reference sequence). The germline V and J ends were trimmed by 7 bases and 5 bases, with 11 bases remaining between them. CDR3 in amino acids: CASKRGLTEAFF. For the CDR3, the DNA is TGTGCCAGTAAACGGGGATTGACTGAAGCTTTCTTT.

The sample holds many counts of this clonotype. V gene TRBV28 combines with J gene TRBJ2-7; a possible D gene is TRBD1 (6 bases). V gave up 2 bases and J gave up 2 bases, with 22 bases separating them. The CDR3 consists of 18 residues. Per germline, CDR1 MDHEN and CDR2 SYDVKM. As DNA, the CDR3 is TGTGCCAGCAGTTTACCTACAGGGTACTCAACCTCCCCCTACGAGCAGTACTTC. Protein: CASSLPTGYSTSPYEQYF.

This clonotype was counted ten times or more. The V gene is TRBV3-1, the J gene TRBJ1-2; TRBD1 matches at 7 bases. The CDR3 extends over 15 amino acids. CDR1 LGHDT and CDR2 YNNKEL come from the germline V gene (reference sequence). V lost 1 base, J lost 8 bases, and 10 bases stayed unmatched. CDR3: CASSQGSQGPVGYTF. The DNA of the CDR3 is TGTGCCAGCAGCCAAGGCTCACAGGGGCCGGTCGGCTACACCTTC.